This record looks at one T cell receptor (beta chain) sequence and its context. This sample was included in a study of regulatory T cells in long-lasting Graves disease. The TCR beta library used iRepertoire HTBI primers with Arm-PCR amplification of CDR3. TCRdb ran MiXCR on the multiplex PCR reads and lists one entry per CDR3 protein. The sample yields 620,000 or so distinct CDR3 sequences, 15% to 20% seen once. The time point: newly diagnosed GD, antithyroid drugs for less than 3 months. PBMC-extracted RNA yielded the TCR library. All patients originated from an endocrinology department located in Xi'an, China. The same sample was also used in a study of T cells in Graves' hyperthyroidism and ophthalmopathy. That study adds: Stable hyperthyroidism: no ophthalmopathy progression over 18 months of follow-up.

This sequence originates from a woman under 40 with Graves disease. The sequences come from peripheral blood mononuclear cells (PBMCs), collected at new diagnosis, from a patient treated with antithyroid drugs.

CDR3 DNA: TGCAGTGCTAGTACCGAGACCCAGTACTTC. Translated: CSASTETQYF. The chain joins TRBV20-1 to TRBJ2-5; no clear D. CDR3 length equals 10 residues. Germline CDR1 reads DFQATT; CDR2 reads SNEGSKA (reference sequence). Trimming removed 3 bases from V and 5 bases from J, with 4 bases in between.